This paragraph covers one T cell receptor (beta chain) sequence. This sample is part of a study of monozygotic twins with cystic fibrosis. Data came from immunoSEQ multiplex PCR; TCRdb stores just in-frame clones and leaves some out. The data contain 35,000 or so clones, around 82% of them seen just once; the ten biggest clones take up roughly 1.7%. Trimming removed 1 base from V and 5 bases from J, with 14 bases in between. Germline V gene sequence: CDR1 MGHRA, CDR2 YSYEKL. The CDR3 length is 15 residues. Specimen: blood. This receptor was obtained from a girl aged 2-10 years with cystic fibrosis. This chain links TRBV4-1 with TRBJ1-1; the D is unclear. CDR3 DNA: TGCGCCAGCAGCCAAGTTCCGGGTGGTGGGACTGAAGCTTTCTTT. This codes for CASSQVPGGGTEAFF.